Reported below is one T cell receptor (beta chain). CDR1 is MNHNS, CDR2 SASEGT, per germline. The CDR3 covers 11 residues. V lost 10 bases to trimming and J lost 5 bases, with 12 bases between them. This record belongs to a study of technical replicates of blood from several donors. Only in-frame clones appear in the TCRdb table, and some are missing; sequencing was by immunoSEQ multiplex PCR. The sample includes 80,000 or so clones, nearly 98% seen only once; the top ten take about 0.15%. Specimen: T cells isolated from PBMCs. The chain couples TRBV6-1 to TRBJ2-7, with a weak D call TRBD1 (5 bases). The sequence came from a human donor in good health. The CDR3 sequence: CATNPGHEQYF. DNA for the CDR3: TGTGCCACCAATCCAGGGCACGAGCAGTACTTC.